The source of this T cell receptor (beta chain) is a study of read filtering for tumor transcriptome and immune sequencing. Study details: Whole-transcriptome libraries were prepared after DNase treatment. TCR-mapped reads were about 4 to 11 million with IR-seq versus about 75 to 1,400 with RNA-seq.

In its sample, this clonotype was seen many times. Every patient had bone marrow sampled while the disease was active. From approximately 400 ng of RNA, a library with molecular barcoded alpha/delta and beta/gamma adaptors was made. TCRdb itself ran the reads through MiXCR, one entry per CDR3 protein. The repertoire includes around 130,000 distinct CDR3 sequences, 10% to 15% of them detected once, and about 10% sits in the top ten. Sequencing was carried out using a population of CD138-negative cells sorted from bone marrow. The sequence came from a donor older than 35 with multiple myeloma.

CDR3 nucleotides: TGCAGCGTTGAACAGGGGAGGAACACTGAAGCTTTCTTT. Amino acids: CSVEQGRNTEAFF. The gene calls are TRBV29-1 and TRBJ1-1; tentative D call: TRBD1 (6 bases). The V end lost 2 bases, the J end lost 1 base, and 8 bases lay between the germline ends. Germline V gene data show CDR1 as SQVTM and CDR2 as ANQGSEA. The CDR3 has 13 residues.